This entry lists 20 T cell receptor beta chains sequenced from one sample in a study of CD8+CD57+ T cells in acquired aplastic anemia. The authors sequenced patients whose flow cytometry had shown CD8+CD57+ cell expansion. Profiles of TCR beta VDJ and CDR3 were generated from a genomic DNA template. TCRdb recomputed calls from the reads with MiXCR, one row per CDR3 protein. The table lists about 160,000 distinct CDR3 sequences, around 52% of them singletons, with more than 30% in the top ten. Sample: sorted CD4+, CD8+, or CD8+CD57+ T cells (not recorded which) from PBMCs. These receptors originate from a human donor with aplastic anemia.

CDR3: CASSWGPTNYNSPLHF. CDR3 DNA: TGCGCCAGCAGCTGGGGACCAACGAACTATAATTCACCCCTCCACTTT. The J gene is TRBJ1-6, the V gene TRBV5-1, with a tentative D call TRBD1 (5 bases). Germline V gene data show CDR1 as SGHRS and CDR2 as YFSETQ. This CDR3 contains 16 residues. V lost 3 bases to trimming and J lost 3 bases, with 13 bases between them.

This clonotype has only one observation. The chain uses TRBV11-2 and TRBJ2-1, with 9 bases that match TRBD2. The CDR3 loop spans 16 amino acids. CDR1 is SGHAT, CDR2 FQNNGV, per germline. After removal of 1 base from V and 7 bases from J, the junction contained 8 bases not matched to a gene. CDR3 region: CASSLVSGRLWNEQFF. In nucleotides, the CDR3 is TGTGCCAGCAGCTTAGTTAGCGGGAGATTATGGAATGAGCAGTTCTTC.

This clonotype has at least ten counts. V gene TRBV28 combines with J gene TRBJ1-2; 7 bases match TRBD1. Germline V CDR1 and CDR2: MDHEN, SYDVKM. This CDR3 spans 13 amino acids. With 5 bases clipped from V and 7 bases from J, the junction kept 7 bases outside the gene matches. CDR3 DNA: TGTGCCAGCAGTCCGACAGGGATAGTTGGCTACACCTTC. Amino acid sequence: CASSPTGIVGYTF.

The CDR3 loop reads CASSRDRGNNEQFF. CDR3 DNA sequence: TGCGCCAGCAGCCGGGACAGGGGAAACAATGAGCAGTTCTTC. The chain has TRBV10-1 and TRBJ2-1; TRBD1 matches at 10 bases. The V gene's germline CDR1 is WNHNN and CDR2 SYGVQD (reference sequence). Germline trimming cut 6 bases from V and 5 bases from J; bases unmatched to any gene: 4. The CDR3 loop spans 14 amino acids.

This clonotype was counted only a few times. The chain is built from TRBV10-1 and TRBJ1-5; the D gene is possibly TRBD1 (6 bases). The CDR3 is 21 residues long. Trimming took 10 bases from V and 0 from J, leaving 34 bases between them. Germline V gene lookup returns CDR1 WNHNN and CDR2 SYGVQD (reference sequence). The CDR3 is CATSLSAGWGAIEDSNQPQHF. The CDR3 DNA sequence: TGCGCCACCTCGCTCTCGGCGGGGTGGGGGGCCATCGAAGATAGCAATCAGCCCCAGCATTTT.

The gene calls are TRBV5-4 and TRBJ2-7; 11 bases match TRBD2. V shed 3 bases, J shed 7 bases, and the junction held 12 bases outside the gene matches. The CDR3 is made up of 16 amino acids. Germline V CDR1 and CDR2: SGHNT, YYREEE (reference sequence). The CDR3 DNA reads as TGTGCCAGCAGCTATTCTAGCGGGGGGAATGTGAGGGAGCAGTACTTC. Its protein is CASSYSSGGNVREQYF.

This clonotype was recorded once. The V call is TRBV7-2, the J call TRBJ1-2, with D maybe TRBD1 (5 bases). CDR1 is SGHTA and CDR2 is FQGNSA in the germline V gene. V shed 4 bases and J shed 8 bases, with 8 bases lying between them. CDR3 length: 11 residues. The CDR3 is CASSWGEGYTF. DNA for the CDR3: TGTGCCAGCAGCTGGGGGGAGGGCTACACCTTC. The full variable domain, in which reference TRBV7-2 and TRBJ1-2 provide the parts outside the CDR3, is GAGVSQSPSNKVTEKGKDVELRCDPISGHTALYWYRQSLGQGLEFLIYFQGNSAPDKSGLPSDRFSAERTGGSVSTLTIQRTQQEDSAVYLCASSWGEGYTFGSGTRLTVV.

A remark on this clonotype: A read error may produce the germline difference seen at one junction end. The chain recombines TRBV7-2 with TRBJ2-3; D perhaps matches TRBD1 (5 bases). CDR1 is SGHTA and CDR2 is FQGNSA in the germline V gene. CDR3 length equals 8 residues. As DNA, the CDR3 is TGTGCCAGCGGATCTACAGGTTTT. Amino acids: CASGSTGF.

This clonotype has a count of ten or more. The V gene is TRBV19, the J gene TRBJ2-5, with TRBD1 matching 8 bases. This CDR3 is built from 13 residues. After removal of 6 bases from V and 4 bases from J, the junction contained 4 bases not matched to a gene. Germline V CDR1 and CDR2: LNHDA, SQIVND (reference sequence). CDR3 in DNA: TGTGCCAGTAGCCACGACAGGGGAGAGACCCAGTACTTC. Protein: CASSHDRGETQYF.

V and J are TRBV20-1 and TRBJ2-7; 9 nucleotides agree with TRBD2. V gave up 1 base and J gave up 0 bases; unmatched junction bases: 7. The germline CDR1 and CDR2 sequences are DFQATT and SNEGSKA (reference sequence). The CDR3 extends over 16 amino acids. The CDR3 DNA sequence: TGCAGTGCTAGAGCTCTCCTTAGCGGGAGCTCCTACGAGCAGTACTTC. It codes for CSARALLSGSSYEQYF.

About this clonotype: Given a much more abundant clone one base away, this may be a read error. This chain links TRBV5-4 with TRBJ1-3; no clear D. CDR1 SGHNT and CDR2 YYREEE come from the germline V gene (reference sequence). This CDR3 comprises 13 residues. This CDR3 is CARSLTPEDTIYF. CDR3 DNA sequence: TGTGCCCGCAGCTTAACCCCGGAGGACACCATATATTTT.

A remark on this clonotype: This may come from a read error, since a much larger clone is one base off. The CDR3 is CASSKEGQYSKQPQHF. DNA of the CDR3: TGTGCCAGCAGTAAAGAAGGACAGTATAGCAAACAGCCCCAGCATTTT. The chain employs TRBV12-3 or TRBV12-4 and TRBJ1-5; TRBD1 is a possible D gene (6 bases). The CDR3 contains 16 residues.

This clonotype was picked up many times. The chain joins TRBV6-5 to TRBJ2-3, with D possibly being TRBD1 (5 bases). The germline V gene has CDR1 MNHEY and CDR2 SVGAGI. V lost 0 bases and J lost 1, with 5 bases in between. The CDR3 covers 14 residues. The CDR3 sequence is CASSYSGGTDTQYF. For the CDR3, the DNA is TGTGCCAGCAGTTACTCAGGGGGCACAGATACGCAGTATTTT.

This clonotype was seen only a few times. The chain has TRBV9 and TRBJ2-7, with 7 bases identical to TRBD2. Germline values: CDR1 SGDLS, CDR2 YYNGEE. V was clipped by 0 bases and J by 4 bases; unmatched bases: 4. The CDR3 length is 14 residues. The CDR3 bases are TGTGCCAGCAGCGTAGAGGGCGGGGGTTACGAGCAGTACTTC. Its protein product is CASSVEGGGYEQYF.

This clonotype showed up just a few times. V is TRBV2 and J is TRBJ2-1, with TRBD2 matching over 7 bases. The length of the CDR3 is 15 residues. Germline lookup yields CDR1 SNHLY and CDR2 FYNNEI. After removal of 6 bases from V and 4 bases from J, the junction contained 9 bases not matched to a gene. As DNA, the CDR3 is TGTGCCAGCAGGGAGCTAGCGGACCTGTACAATGAGCAGTTCTTC. It yields the protein CASRELADLYNEQFF.

V and J are TRBV27 and TRBJ1-1, with 8 bases fitting TRBD1. Looked up from germline, CDR1 is MNHEY and CDR2 is SMNVEV (reference sequence). The CDR3 spans 12 residues. V shed 2 bases, J shed 10 bases, and the junction held 3 bases outside the gene matches. The CDR3 DNA sequence: TGTGCCAGCAGTTTAGGGACAGGAATAGCTTTCTTT. Translation gives CASSLGTGIAFF.

In this sample, this clonotype turned up once. The chain combines TRBV29-1 with TRBJ2-7, with 12 bases aligning to TRBD2. Germline loops: CDR1 SQVTM, CDR2 ANQGSEA. Unmatched junction bases numbered 8, after V lost 5 bases and J lost 3 bases. CDR3 length equals 15 residues. In nucleotides, the CDR3 is TGCAGCGTTCGACTAGCGGGAGTCTCCAACTACGAGCAGTACTTC. This sequence encodes CSVRLAGVSNYEQYF.

The chain couples TRBV30 to TRBJ1-1; the D gene is possibly TRBD1 (5 bases). The germline V and J ends were trimmed by 1 base and 12 bases, with 12 bases remaining between them. Germline V gene data show CDR1 as GTSNPN and CDR2 as SVGIG (reference sequence). The CDR3 is 11 amino acids. The CDR3 is CAWSGDGRTFF. CDR3 in DNA: TGTGCCTGGAGTGGGGACGGTCGAACTTTCTTT.

This clonotype appeared a single time. This may stem from a read error, because a much larger clone lies one nucleotide away. The rearrangement joins TRBV6-2 or TRBV6-3 to TRBJ2-1; D not resolved. Germline lookup yields CDR1 MNHEY and CDR2 SVGEGT. This CDR3 has 12 amino acids. V lost 3 bases and J 4 bases, leaving 4 bases between the germline ends. The DNA of the CDR3 is TGTGCCAGCAGTTATCATTACAATGAGCAGTTCTTC. Encoded protein: CASSYHYNEQFF.

This clonotype was recorded many times. The J gene is TRBJ1-5, the V gene TRBV12-3 or TRBV12-4; 7 bases match TRBD1. Trimming took 1 base from V and 5 from J; bases not matched to a gene: 5. CDR3 length: 15 amino acids. CDR3 nucleotide sequence: TGTGCCAGCAGTTTAGAGGGGGCGATTCATCAGCCCCAGCATTTT. It is translated as CASSLEGAIHQPQHF.